These T cell receptor beta chains were read from a single sample in a study of blood T cells in healthy people across ages. From the 5' RACE reads, TCRdb called clonotypes with MiXCR, one entry per CDR3 protein. The table lists some 900,000 distinct CDR3 sequences, roughly 52% of them singletons, with roughly 13% in the top ten. Material: blood. All receptors come from a man aged 25 to 45 in good health. Each CDR3 is given with its conserved first and last residue. The order of the fields is V gene, CDR3 length, clone size, D gene, J gene, CDR3 protein, CDR3 DNA. D genes are given only for firm matches. Part of the rows lack a size; the others show once, few, many or a class for expanded clones.

TRBV6-6	17	few	.	TRBJ1-2	CASSYSKLEGDNYGYTF	TGTGCCAGCAGTTACTCTAAACTCGAAGGGGATAACTATGGCTACACCTTC
TRBV3-1	17	.	.	TRBJ1-2	CAGSQDRGQQVDYGYTF	TGTGCCGGCAGCCAAGATAGGGGACAACAAGTTGACTATGGCTACACCTTC
TRBV12-5	14	few	TRBD2	TRBJ2-3	CASGFQTSGDTQYF	TGTGCTAGTGGTTTCCAGACTAGCGGGGATACGCAGTATTTT
TRBV5-1	14	.	.	TRBJ2-5	CASSLELARETQYF	TGCGCCAGCAGCTTGGAACTAGCCAGGGAGACCCAGTACTTC
TRBV12-3/TRBV12-4	12	few	.	TRBJ2-1	CASNLGMNEQFF	TGTGCCAGCAACCTCGGCATGAATGAGCAGTTCTTC
TRBV7-3	14	.	.	TRBJ2-1	CASSPYPQQSEQFF	TGTGCCAGCAGCCCATACCCCCAACAAAGTGAGCAGTTCTTC
TRBV28	18	.	.	TRBJ2-5	CASSSPSPTRDTPYERYF	TGTGCCAGCAGTTCCCCCTCCCCGACCCGGGACACTCCCTACGAGCGGTACTTC
TRBV6-6	17	once	.	TRBJ1-1	CASSYGAGHLKGTEAFF	TGTGCCAGCAGTTACGGGGCGGGACATCTTAAAGGCACTGAAGCTTTCTTT
TRBV4-3	14	.	.	TRBJ2-1	CASSHRTDYNEQFF	TGCGCCAGCAGCCATCGGACGGACTACAATGAGCAGTTCTTC
TRBV7-2	15	few	.	TRBJ1-3	CASSLGGSTGNTIYF	TGTGCCAGCAGCTTAGGAGGATCCACTGGAAACACCATATATTTT
TRBV7-3	15	.	TRBD2	TRBJ2-5	CASSRAGTSGETQYF	TGTGCCAGCAGCCGCGCCGGGACTAGTGGCGAGACCCAGTACTTC
TRBV27	14	.	.	TRBJ2-7	CASSLSRTAREQYF	TGTGCCAGCAGTTTATCGAGGACAGCGCGGGAGCAGTACTTC
TRBV20-1	15	few	.	TRBJ2-1	CSAYDRLSSYNEQFF	TGCAGTGCTTATGACAGGCTCAGCTCCTACAATGAGCAGTTCTTC
TRBV20-1	11	few	.	TRBJ2-1	CSARLANEQFF	TGCAGTGCTAGACTAGCGAATGAGCAGTTCTTC
TRBV12-3/TRBV12-4	16	.	TRBD2	TRBJ2-1	CASKPGLESSYNEQFF	TGTGCCAGCAAACCGGGACTAGAAAGCTCCTACAATGAGCAGTTCTTC
TRBV9	11	few	.	TRBJ2-5	CASSVSETQYF	TGTGCCAGCAGCGTATCTGAGACCCAGTACTTC
TRBV6-1	15	.	TRBD2	TRBJ2-2	CASTLAGGNTGELFF	TGTGCCAGCACATTAGCGGGGGGAAACACCGGGGAGCTGTTTTTT
TRBV27	14	few	.	TRBJ2-3	CASSPGSGTDTQYF	TGTGCCAGCAGCCCTGGCAGCGGCACAGATACGCAGTATTTT
TRBV11-2	14	few	.	TRBJ2-1	CASIQGYTYNEQFF	TGTGCCAGCATCCAGGGCTACACCTACAATGAGCAGTTCTTC
TRBV20-1	15	.	TRBD2	TRBJ2-3	CSALRLAFSTDTQYF	TGCAGTGCTCTTCGACTAGCGTTTAGCACAGATACGCAGTATTTT
TRBV20-1	15	.	.	TRBJ2-1	CSARDEGTSYNEQFF	TGCAGTGCTAGAGATGAGGGGACATCATACAATGAGCAGTTCTTC
TRBV29-1	13	.	.	TRBJ2-1	CSVILRDWHEQFF	TGCAGCGTTATCCTGCGGGACTGGCATGAGCAGTTCTTC
TRBV27	12	few	TRBD1	TRBJ2-2	CASSRTGGELFF	TGTGCCAGCAGTCGGACAGGCGGAGAGCTGTTTTTT
TRBV7-9	15	.	TRBD1	TRBJ2-7	CASSIPGQGTDEQYF	TGTGCCAGCAGCATACCGGGACAGGGTACAGACGAGCAGTACTTC
TRBV14	15	.	TRBD2	TRBJ2-7	CASSQGGGIFYEQYF	TGTGCCAGCAGCCAAGGGGGGGGGATTTTCTACGAGCAGTACTTC